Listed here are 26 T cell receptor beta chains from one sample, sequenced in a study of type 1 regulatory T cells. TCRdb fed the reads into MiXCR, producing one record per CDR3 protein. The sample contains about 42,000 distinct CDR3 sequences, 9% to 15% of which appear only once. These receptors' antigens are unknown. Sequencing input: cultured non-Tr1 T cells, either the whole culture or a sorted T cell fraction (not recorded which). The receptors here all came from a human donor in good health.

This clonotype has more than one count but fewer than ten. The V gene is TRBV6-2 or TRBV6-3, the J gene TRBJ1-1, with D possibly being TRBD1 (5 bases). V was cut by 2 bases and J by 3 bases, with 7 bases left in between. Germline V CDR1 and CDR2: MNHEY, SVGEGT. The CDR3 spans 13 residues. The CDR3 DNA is TGTGCCAGCAGTTACGAGGGGTACACTGAAGCTTTCTTT. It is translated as CASSYEGYTEAFF.

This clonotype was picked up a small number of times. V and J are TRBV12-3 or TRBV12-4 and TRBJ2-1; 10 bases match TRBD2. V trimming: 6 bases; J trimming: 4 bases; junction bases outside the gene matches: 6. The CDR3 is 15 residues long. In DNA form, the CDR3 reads TGTGCCAGCAGACCCGGGACTAGCGCTTACAATGAGCAGTTCTTC. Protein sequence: CASRPGTSAYNEQFF.

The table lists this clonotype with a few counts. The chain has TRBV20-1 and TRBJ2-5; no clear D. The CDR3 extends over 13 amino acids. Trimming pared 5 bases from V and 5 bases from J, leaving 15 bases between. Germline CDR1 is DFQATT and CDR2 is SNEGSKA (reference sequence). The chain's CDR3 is CSAPRRSRETQYF. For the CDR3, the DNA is TGCAGTGCTCCGCGGCGGTCTCGGGAGACCCAGTACTTC.

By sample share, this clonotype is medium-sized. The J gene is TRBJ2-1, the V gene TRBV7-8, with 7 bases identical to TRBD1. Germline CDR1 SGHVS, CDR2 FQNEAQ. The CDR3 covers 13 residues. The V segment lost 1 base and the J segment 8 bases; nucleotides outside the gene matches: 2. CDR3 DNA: TGTGCCAGCAGCTTAGACAGGGGTCATGAGCAGTTCTTC. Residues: CASSLDRGHEQFF.

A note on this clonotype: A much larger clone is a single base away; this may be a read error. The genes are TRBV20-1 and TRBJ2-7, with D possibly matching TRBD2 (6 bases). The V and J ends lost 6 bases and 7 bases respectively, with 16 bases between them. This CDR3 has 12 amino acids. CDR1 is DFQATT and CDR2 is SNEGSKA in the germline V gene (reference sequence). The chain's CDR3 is CSADLARAEQYF. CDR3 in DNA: TGCAGTGCAGACCTAGCGAGAGCTGAGCAGTACTTC.

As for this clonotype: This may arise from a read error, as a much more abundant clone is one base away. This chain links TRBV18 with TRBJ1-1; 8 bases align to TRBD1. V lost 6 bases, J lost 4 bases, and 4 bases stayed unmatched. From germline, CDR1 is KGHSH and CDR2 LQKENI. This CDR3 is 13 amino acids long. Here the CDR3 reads CASSRTGSTEAFF. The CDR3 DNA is TGTGCCAGCTCGCGGACAGGGAGCACTGAAGCTTTCTTT.

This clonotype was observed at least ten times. The CDR3 loop is CSAYDRTGELFF. For the CDR3, the DNA is TGCAGTGCTTACGACCGGACCGGGGAGCTGTTTTTT. The chain employs TRBV20-1 and TRBJ2-2, with D uncertain. V dropped 5 bases and J dropped 5 bases, with 9 bases sitting between them. Germline CDR1 and CDR2: DFQATT and SNEGSKA (reference sequence). This CDR3 is built from 12 residues.

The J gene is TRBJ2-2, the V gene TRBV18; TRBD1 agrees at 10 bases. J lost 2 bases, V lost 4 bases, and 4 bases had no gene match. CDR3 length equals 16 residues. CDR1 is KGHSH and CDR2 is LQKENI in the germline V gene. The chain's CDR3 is CASSQRQGANTGELFF. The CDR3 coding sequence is TGTGCCAGCTCACAACGACAGGGGGCTAACACCGGGGAGCTGTTTTTT.

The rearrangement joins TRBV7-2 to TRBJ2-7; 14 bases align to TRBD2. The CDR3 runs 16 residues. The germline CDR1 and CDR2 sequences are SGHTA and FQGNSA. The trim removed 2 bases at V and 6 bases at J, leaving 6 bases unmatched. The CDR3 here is CASSLLGLAGGSEQYF. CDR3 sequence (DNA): TGTGCCAGCAGCTTACTTGGACTAGCGGGAGGTAGCGAGCAGTACTTC.

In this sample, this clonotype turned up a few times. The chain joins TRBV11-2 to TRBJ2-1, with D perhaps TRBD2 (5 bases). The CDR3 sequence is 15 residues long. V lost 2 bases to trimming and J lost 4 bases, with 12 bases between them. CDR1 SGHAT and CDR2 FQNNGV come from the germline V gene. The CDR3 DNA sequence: TGTGCCAGCAGCTTAACAGCGGCCTTTTACAATGAGCAGTTCTTC. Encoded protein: CASSLTAAFYNEQFF. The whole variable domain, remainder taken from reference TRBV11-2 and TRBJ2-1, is EAGVAQSPRYKIIEKRQSVAFWCNPISGHATLYWYQQILGQGPKLLIQFQNNGVVDDSQLPKDRFSAERLKGVDSTLKIQPAKLEDSAVYLCASSLTAAFYNEQFFGPGTRLTVL.

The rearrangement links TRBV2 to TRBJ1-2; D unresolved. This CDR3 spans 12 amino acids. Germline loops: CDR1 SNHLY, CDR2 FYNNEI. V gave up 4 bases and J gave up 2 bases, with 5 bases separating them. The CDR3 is CASSAINYGYTF. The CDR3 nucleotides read TGTGCCAGCAGTGCCATCAACTATGGCTACACCTTC.

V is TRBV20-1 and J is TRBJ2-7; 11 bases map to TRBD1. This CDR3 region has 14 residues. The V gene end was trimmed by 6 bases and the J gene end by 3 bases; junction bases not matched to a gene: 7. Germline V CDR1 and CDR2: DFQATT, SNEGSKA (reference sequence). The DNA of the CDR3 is TGCAGTGCCGAGCCGGGACAGGGGGGCTACGAGCAGTACTTC. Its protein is CSAEPGQGGYEQYF.

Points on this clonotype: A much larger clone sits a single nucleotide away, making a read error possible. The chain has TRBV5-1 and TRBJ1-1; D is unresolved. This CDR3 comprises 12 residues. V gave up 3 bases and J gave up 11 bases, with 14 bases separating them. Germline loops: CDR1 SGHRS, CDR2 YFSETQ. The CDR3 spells CASSSDPTGAFF. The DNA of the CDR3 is TGCGCCAGCAGCTCAGACCCGACGGGGGCTTTCTTT.

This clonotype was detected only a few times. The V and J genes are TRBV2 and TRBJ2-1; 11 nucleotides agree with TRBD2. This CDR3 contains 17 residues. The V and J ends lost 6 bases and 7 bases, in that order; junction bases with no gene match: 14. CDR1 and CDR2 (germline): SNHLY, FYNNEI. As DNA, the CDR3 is TGTGCCAGCAGGCCCACTAGCGGGAGCTTTCCGGGGAATGAGCAGTTCTTC. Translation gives CASRPTSGSFPGNEQFF. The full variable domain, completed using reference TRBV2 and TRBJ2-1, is EPEVTQTPSHQVTQMGQEVILRCVPISNHLYFYWYRQILGQKVEFLVSFYNNEISEKSEIFDDQFSVERPDGSNFTLKIRSTKLEDSAMYFCASRPTSGSFPGNEQFFGPGTRLTVL.

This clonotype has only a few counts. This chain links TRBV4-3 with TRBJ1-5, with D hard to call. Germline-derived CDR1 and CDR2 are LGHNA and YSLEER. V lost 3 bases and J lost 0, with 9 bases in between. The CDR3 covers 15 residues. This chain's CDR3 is CASSHDLGSNQPQHF. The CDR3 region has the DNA TGCGCCAGCAGCCACGACTTGGGTAGCAATCAGCCCCAGCATTTT.

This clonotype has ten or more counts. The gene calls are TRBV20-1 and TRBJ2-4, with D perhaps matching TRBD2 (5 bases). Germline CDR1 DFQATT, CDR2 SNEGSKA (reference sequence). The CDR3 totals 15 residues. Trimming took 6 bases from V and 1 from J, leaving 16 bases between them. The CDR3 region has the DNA TGCAGTGCCTCCCGGGAAGGTGAGGCCAAAAACATTCAGTACTTC. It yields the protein CSASREGEAKNIQYF.

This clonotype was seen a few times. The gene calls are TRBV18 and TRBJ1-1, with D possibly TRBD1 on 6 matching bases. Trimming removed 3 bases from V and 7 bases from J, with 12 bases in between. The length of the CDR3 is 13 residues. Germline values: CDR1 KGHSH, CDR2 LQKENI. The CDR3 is CASSPGQTNEAFF. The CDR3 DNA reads TGTGCCAGCTCACCCGGACAGACGAATGAAGCTTTCTTT.

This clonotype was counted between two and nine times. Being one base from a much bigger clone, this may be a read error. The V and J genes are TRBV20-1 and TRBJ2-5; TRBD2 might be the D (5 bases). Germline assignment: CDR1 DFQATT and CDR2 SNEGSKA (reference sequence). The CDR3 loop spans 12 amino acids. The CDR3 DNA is TGCGGTGCTAGGCGACTACAAGAGACCCAGTACTTC. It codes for CGARRLQETQYF.

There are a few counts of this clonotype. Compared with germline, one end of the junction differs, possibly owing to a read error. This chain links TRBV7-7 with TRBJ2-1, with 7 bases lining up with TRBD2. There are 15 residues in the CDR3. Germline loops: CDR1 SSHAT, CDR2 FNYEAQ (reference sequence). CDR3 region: CASSLSSGPYNEQFF. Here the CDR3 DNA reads TGTGCTAGCAGCTTATCTAGCGGTCCCTACAATGAGCAGTTCTTC. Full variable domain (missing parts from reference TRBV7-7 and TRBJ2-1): GAGVSQSPRYKVTKRGQDVTLRCDPISSHATLYWYQQALGQGPEFLTYFNYEAQPDKSGLPSDRFSAERPEGSISTLTIQRTEQRDSAMYRCASSLSSGPYNEQFFGPGTRLTVL.

The CDR3, as DNA: TGCAGTGCTAGAGATGGGCGTCGGGGGGGTCGGGGATTCTCCTACGAGCAGTACTTC. It is translated as CSARDGRRGGRGFSYEQYF. V usage is TRBV20-1 and J usage is TRBJ2-7; 8 bases align to TRBD2. CDR3 length: 19 amino acids. Germline trimming cut 0 bases from V and 0 bases from J; bases unmatched to any gene: 16. CDR1 DFQATT and CDR2 SNEGSKA come from the germline V gene (reference sequence).

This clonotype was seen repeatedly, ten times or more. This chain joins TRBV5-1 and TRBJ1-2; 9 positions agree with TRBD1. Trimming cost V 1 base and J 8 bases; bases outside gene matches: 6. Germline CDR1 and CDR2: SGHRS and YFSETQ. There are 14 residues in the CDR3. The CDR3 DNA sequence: TGCGCCAGCAGCTTGCCACAGGGGGCGGGAGGCTACACCTTC. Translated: CASSLPQGAGGYTF.

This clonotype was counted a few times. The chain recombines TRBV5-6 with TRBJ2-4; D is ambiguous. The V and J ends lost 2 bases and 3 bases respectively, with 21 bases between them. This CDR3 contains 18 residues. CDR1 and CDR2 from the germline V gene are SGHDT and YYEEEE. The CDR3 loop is CASSFRLRGRNDKNIQYF. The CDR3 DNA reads TGTGCCAGCAGCTTTAGACTCCGAGGAAGGAATGACAAAAACATTCAGTACTTC.

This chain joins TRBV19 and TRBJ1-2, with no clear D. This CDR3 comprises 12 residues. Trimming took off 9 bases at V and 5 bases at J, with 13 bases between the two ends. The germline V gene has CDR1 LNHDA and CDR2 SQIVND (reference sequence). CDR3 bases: TGTGCCAGCACGTCCAACCTGTATGGCTACACCTTC. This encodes CASTSNLYGYTF.

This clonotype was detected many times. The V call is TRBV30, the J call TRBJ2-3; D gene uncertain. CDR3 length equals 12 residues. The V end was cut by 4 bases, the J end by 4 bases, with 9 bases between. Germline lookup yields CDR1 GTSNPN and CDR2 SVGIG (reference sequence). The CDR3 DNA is TGTGCCTGGACGGCGAGTGCAGATACGCAGTATTTT. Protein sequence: CAWTASADTQYF.

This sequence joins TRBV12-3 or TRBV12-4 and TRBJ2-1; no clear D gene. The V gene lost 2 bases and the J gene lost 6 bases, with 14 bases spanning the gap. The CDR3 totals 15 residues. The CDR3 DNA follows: TGTGCCAGCAGTTTAAACGCAGGCCGCGCCAATGAGCAGTTCTTC. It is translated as CASSLNAGRANEQFF.

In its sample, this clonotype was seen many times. CDR3 DNA sequence: TGTGCCAGCAGTTACTCCATCGGACAGGGCCCGAACACTGAAGCTTTCTTT. Translating it yields CASSYSIGQGPNTEAFF. The rearrangement uses TRBV6-2 or TRBV6-3 and TRBJ1-1; the match to TRBD1 covers 8 bases. CDR1 is MNHEY and CDR2 is SVGEGT in the germline V gene. The trim removed 0 bases at V and 1 base at J, leaving 7 bases unmatched. There are 17 residues in the CDR3.